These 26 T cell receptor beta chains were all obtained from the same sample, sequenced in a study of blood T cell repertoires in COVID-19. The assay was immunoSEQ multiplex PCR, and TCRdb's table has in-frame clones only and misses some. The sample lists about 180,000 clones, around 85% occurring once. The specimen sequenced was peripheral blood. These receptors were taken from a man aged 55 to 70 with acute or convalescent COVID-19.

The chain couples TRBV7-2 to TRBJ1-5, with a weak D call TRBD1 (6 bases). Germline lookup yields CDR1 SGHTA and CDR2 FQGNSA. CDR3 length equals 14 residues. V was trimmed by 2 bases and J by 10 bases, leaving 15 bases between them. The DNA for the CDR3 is TGTGCCAGCAGCTTAACCCGGGACACCGGACCCCAGCATTTT. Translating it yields CASSLTRDTGPQHF.

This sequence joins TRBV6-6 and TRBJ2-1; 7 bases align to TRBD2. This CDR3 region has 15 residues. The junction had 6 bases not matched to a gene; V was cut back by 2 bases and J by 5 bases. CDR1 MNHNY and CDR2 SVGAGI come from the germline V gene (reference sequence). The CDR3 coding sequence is TGTGCCAGCAGTTACGGGCCTAGCGGCAACAATGAGCAGTTCTTC. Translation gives CASSYGPSGNNEQFF.

CDR3 coding DNA: TGTGCCAGCAACGTACAAGGGGCGCAGTCCCAAGAGACCCAGTACTTC. This gives the protein CASNVQGAQSQETQYF. The J gene is TRBJ2-5, the V gene TRBV28; D may be TRBD1 (5 bases). Trimming took off 7 bases at V and 1 base at J, with 19 bases between the two ends. The CDR3 loop spans 16 amino acids. Germline V gene lookup returns CDR1 MDHEN and CDR2 SYDVKM.

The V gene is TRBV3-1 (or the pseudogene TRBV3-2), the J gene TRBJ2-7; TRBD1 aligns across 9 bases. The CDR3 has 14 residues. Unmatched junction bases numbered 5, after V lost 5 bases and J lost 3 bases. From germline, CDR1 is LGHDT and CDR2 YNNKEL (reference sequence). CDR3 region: CASSNRDRVYEQYF. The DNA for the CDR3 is TGTGCCAGCAGCAACCGGGACAGGGTCTACGAGCAGTACTTC.

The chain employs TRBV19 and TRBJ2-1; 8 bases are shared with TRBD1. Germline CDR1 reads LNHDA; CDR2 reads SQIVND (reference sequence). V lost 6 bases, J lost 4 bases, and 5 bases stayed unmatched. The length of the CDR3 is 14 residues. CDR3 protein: CASRRQGRYNEQFF. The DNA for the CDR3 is TGTGCCAGTAGGCGACAGGGGAGATACAATGAGCAGTTCTTC. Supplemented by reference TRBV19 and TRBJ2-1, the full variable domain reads DGGITQSPKYLFRKEGQNVTLSCEQNLNHDAMYWYRQDPGQGLRLIYYSQIVNDFQKGDIAEGYSVSREKKESFPLTVTSAQKNPTAFYLCASRRQGRYNEQFFGPGTRLTVL.

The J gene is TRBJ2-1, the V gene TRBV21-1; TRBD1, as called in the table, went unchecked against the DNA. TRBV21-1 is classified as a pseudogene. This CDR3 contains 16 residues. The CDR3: CASSKRTGGTYNEQFF. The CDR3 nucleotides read TGTGCCAGCAGCAAAAGGACAGGGGGGACCTACAATGAGCAGTTCTTC.

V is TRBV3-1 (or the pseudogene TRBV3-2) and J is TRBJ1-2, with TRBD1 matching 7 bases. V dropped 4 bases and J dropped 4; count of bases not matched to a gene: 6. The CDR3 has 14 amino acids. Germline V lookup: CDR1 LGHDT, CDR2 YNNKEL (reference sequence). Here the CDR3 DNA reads TGTGCCAGCAGCCGCCGGGACAGCCTCTATGGCTACACCTTC. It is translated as CASSRRDSLYGYTF.

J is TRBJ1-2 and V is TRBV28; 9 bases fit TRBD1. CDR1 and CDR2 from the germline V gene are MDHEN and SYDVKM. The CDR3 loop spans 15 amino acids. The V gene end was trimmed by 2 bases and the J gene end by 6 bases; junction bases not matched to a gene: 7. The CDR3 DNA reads TGTGCCAGCAGTTTAGTAACAGGGGGCATAAATGGCTACACCTTC. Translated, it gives CASSLVTGGINGYTF.

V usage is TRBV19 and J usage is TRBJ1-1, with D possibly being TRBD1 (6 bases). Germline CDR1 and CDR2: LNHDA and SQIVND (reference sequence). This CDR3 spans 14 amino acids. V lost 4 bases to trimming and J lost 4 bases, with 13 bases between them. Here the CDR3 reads CASSRGGRGTEAFF. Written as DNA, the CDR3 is TGTGCCAGTAGTAGGGGGGGGCGCGGCACTGAAGCTTTCTTT.

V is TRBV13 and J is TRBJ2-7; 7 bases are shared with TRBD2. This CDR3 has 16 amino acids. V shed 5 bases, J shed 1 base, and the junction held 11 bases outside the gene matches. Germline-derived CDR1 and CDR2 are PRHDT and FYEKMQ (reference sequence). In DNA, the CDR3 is TGTGCCAGCAGCATCAACGAGGGAGGGCCATCCTACGAGCAGTACTTC. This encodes CASSINEGGPSYEQYF. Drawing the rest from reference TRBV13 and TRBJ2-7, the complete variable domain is AAGVIQSPRHLIKEKRETATLKCYPIPRHDTVYWYQQGPGQDPQFLISFYEKMQSDKGSIPDRFSAQQFSDYHSELNMSSLELGDSALYFCASSINEGGPSYEQYFGPGTRLTVT.

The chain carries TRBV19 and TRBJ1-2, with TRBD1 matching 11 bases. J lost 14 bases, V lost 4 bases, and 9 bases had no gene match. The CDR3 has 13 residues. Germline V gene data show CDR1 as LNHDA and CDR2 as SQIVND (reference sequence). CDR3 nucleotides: TGTGCCAGTAGTACCCACGGACAGGGGGCGACGACCTTC. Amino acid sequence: CASSTHGQGATTF.

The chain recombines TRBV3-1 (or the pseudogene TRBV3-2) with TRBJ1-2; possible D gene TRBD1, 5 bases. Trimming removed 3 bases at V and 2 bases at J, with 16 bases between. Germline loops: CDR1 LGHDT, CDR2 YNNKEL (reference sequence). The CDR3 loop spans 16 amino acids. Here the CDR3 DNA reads TGTGCCAGCAGCCAGTTCTCTGGCGGGGGGAACTATGGCTACACCTTC. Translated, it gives CASSQFSGGGNYGYTF.

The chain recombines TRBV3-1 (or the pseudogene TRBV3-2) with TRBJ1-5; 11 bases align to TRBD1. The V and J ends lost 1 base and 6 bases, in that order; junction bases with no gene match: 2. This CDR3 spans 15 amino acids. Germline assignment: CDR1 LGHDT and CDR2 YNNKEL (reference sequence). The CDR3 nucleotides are TGTGCCAGCAGCCAAGGGACAGGGGGCCCTCAGCCCCAGCATTTT. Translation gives CASSQGTGGPQPQHF.

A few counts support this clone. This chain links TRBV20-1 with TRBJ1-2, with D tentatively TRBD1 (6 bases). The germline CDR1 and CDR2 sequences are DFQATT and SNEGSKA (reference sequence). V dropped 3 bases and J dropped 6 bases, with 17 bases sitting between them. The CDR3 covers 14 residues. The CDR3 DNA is TGCAGTGCTAGTCCGGGAAGGGGGAGGGATGGCTACACCTTC. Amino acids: CSASPGRGRDGYTF.

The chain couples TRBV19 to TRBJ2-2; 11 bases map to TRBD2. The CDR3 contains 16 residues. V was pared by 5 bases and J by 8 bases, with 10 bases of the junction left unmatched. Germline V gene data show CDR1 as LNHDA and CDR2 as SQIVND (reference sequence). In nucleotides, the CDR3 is TGTGCCAGTAGTGTAGCGGCGCTAGCGGGAGGTGGGGAGCTGTTTTTT. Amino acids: CASSVAALAGGGELFF.

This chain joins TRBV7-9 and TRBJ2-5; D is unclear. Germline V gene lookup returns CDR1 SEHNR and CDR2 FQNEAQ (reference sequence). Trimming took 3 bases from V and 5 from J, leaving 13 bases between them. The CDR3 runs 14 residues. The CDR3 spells CASSLILTRETQYF. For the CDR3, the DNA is TGTGCCAGCAGCTTGATTTTGACGAGGGAGACCCAGTACTTC.

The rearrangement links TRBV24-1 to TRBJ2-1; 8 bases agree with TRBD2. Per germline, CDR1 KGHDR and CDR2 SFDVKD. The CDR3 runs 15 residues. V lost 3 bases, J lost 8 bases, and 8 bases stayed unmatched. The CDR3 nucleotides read TGTGCCACCAGTGATCTTAGCGGGGCCAGGGATGAGCAGTTCTTC. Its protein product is CATSDLSGARDEQFF.

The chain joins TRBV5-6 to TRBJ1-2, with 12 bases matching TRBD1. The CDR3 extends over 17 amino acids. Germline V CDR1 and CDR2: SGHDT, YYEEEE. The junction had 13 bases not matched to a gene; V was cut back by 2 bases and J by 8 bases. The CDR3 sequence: CASSFGSGTGGRRGYTF. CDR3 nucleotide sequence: TGTGCCAGCAGCTTTGGCTCAGGGACAGGGGGCAGGCGAGGCTACACCTTC. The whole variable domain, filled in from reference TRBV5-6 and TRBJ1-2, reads DAGVTQSPTHLIKTRGQQVTLRCSPKSGHDTVSWYQQALGQGPQFIFQYYEEEERQRGNFPDRFSGHQFPNYSSELNVNALLLGDSALYLCASSFGSGTGGRRGYTFGSGTRLTVV.

DNA of the CDR3: TGTGCCAGCAGCTTACTAGCGGGTCTGTCGGGCGAGCAGTACTTC. This encodes CASSLLAGLSGEQYF. The chain is built from TRBV5-4 and TRBJ2-7, with 9 bases that match TRBD2. CDR3 size: 15 residues. V gave up 2 bases and J gave up 6 bases; unmatched junction bases: 9. Germline V CDR1 and CDR2: SGHNT, YYREEE (reference sequence).

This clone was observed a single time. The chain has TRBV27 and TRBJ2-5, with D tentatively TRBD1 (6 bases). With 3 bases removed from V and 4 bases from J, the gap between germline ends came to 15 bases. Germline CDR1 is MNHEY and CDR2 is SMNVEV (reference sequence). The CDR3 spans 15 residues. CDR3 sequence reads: CASSLGLGARETQYF. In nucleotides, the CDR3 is TGTGCCAGCAGTTTGGGATTGGGGGCTCGAGAGACCCAGTACTTC.

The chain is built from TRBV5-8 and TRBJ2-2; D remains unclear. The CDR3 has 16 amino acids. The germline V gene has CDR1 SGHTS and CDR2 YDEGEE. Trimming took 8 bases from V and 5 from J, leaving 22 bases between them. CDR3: CARTRSPGTNTGELFF. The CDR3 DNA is TGTGCCAGGACCCGGTCCCCAGGAACAAATACCGGGGAGCTGTTTTTT.

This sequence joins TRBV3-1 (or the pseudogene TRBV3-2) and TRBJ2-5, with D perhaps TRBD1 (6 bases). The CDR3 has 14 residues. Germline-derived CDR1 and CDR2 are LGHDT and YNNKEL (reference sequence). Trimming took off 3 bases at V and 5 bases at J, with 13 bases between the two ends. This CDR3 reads CASSQRQARETQYF. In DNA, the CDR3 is TGTGCCAGCAGCCAGCGACAGGCCAGGGAGACCCAGTACTTC.

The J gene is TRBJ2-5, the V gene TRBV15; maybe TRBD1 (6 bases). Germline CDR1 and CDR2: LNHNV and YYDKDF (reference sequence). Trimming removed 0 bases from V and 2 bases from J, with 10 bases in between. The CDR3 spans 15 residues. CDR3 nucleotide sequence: TGTGCCACCAGCAGAGATAGGACAGCTCAAGAGACCCAGTACTTC. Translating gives CATSRDRTAQETQYF.

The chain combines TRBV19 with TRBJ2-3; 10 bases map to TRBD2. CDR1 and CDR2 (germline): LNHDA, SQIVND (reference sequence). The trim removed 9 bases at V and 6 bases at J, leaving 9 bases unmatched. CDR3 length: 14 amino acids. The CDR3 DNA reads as TGTGCCAGCTCGAGCGGGAGGGCCTCGGATACGCAGTATTTT. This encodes CASSSGRASDTQYF.

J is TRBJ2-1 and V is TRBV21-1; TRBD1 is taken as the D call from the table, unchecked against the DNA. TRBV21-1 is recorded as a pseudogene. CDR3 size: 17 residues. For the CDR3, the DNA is TGTGCCAGCAGCAAGGCTTGTATAACAGGGGGCCACAATGAGCAGTTCTTC. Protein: CASSKACITGGHNEQFF.

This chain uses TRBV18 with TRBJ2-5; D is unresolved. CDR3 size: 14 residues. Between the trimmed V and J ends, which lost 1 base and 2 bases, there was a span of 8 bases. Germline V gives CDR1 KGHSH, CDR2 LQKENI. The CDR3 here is CASSPQQLQETQYF. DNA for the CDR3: TGTGCCAGCTCACCACAACAGTTACAAGAGACCCAGTACTTC.